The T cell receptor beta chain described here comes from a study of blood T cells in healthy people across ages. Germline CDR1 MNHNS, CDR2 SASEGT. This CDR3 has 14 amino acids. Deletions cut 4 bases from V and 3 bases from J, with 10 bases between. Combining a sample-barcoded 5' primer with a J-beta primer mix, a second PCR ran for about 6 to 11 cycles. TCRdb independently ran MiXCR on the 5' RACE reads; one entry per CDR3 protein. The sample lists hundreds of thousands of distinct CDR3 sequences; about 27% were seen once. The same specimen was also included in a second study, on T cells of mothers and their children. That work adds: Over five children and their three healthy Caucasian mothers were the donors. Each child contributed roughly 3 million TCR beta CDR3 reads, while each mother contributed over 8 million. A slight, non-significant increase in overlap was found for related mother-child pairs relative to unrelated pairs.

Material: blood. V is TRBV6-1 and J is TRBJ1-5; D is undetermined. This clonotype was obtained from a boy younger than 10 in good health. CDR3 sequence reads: CASSGEFLNQPQHF. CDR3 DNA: TGTGCCAGCAGTGGGGAGTTCCTCAATCAGCCCCAGCATTTT.